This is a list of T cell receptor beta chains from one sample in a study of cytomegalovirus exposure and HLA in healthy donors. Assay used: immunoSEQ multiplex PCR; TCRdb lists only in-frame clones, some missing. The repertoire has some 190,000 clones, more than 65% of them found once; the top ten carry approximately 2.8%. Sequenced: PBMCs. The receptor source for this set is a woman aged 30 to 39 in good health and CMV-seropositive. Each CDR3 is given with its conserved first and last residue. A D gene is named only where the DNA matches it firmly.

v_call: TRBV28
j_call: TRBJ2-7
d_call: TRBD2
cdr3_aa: CASRAGGLYYEQYF

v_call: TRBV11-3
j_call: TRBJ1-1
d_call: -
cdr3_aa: CASSSGREAFF

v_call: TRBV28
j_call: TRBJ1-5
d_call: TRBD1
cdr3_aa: CASSLSRDRVDQPQHF

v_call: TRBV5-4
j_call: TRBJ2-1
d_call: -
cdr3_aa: CASKEAGSYNEQFF

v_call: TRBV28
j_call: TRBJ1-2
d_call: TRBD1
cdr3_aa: CASSFHRGNYGYTF

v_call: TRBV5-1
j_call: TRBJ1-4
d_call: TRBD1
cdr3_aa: CASSPDRGTNEKLFF

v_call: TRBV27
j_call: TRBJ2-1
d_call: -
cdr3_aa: CASSPTRSNEQFF

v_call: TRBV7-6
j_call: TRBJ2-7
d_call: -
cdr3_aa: CASSLVATGEQYF

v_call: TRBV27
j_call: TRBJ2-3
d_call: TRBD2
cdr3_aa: CASSSPAAGATDTQYF

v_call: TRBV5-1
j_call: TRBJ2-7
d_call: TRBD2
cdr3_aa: CASSLAIGGVKGEQYF

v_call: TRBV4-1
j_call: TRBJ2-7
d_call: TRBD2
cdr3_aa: CASSPDQDGGRFYEQYF